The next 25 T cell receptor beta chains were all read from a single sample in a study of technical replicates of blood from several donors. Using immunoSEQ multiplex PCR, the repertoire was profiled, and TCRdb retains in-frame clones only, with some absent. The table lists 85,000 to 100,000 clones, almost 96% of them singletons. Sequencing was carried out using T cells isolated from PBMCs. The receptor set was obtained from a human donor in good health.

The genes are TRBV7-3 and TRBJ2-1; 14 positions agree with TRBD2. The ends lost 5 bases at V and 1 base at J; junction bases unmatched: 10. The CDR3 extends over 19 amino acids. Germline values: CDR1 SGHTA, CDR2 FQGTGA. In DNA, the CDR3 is TGTGCCAGCAGCACACGAGGGGGGACTAGCGGGGGTTCCTACAATGAGCAGTTCTTC. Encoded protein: CASSTRGGTSGGSYNEQFF.

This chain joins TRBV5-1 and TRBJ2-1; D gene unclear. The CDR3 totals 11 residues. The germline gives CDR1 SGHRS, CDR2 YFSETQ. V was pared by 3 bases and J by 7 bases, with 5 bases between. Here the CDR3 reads CASSSDNEQFF. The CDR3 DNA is TGCGCCAGCAGCTCAGATAATGAGCAGTTCTTC.

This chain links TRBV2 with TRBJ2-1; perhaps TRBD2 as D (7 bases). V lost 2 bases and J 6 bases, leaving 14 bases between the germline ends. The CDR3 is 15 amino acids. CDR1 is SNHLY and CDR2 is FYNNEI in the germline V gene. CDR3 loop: CASSEKGGACNEQFF. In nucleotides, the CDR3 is TGTGCCAGCAGTGAAAAGGGGGGGGCCTGCAATGAGCAGTTCTTC.

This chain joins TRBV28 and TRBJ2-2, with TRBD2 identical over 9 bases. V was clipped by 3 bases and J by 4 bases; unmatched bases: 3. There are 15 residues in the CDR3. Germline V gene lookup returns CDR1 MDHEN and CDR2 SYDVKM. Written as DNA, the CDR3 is TGTGCCAGCAGTTTCGGCGGGAGGGCCACCGGGGAGCTGTTTTTT. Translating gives CASSFGGRATGELFF.

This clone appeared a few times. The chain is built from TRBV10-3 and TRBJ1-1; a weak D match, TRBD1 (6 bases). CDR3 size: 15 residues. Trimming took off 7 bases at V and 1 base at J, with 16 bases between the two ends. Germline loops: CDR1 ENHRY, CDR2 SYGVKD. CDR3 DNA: TGTGCCATCACCCGTAGACAGGACGAGAACACTGAAGCTTTCTTT. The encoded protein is CAITRRQDENTEAFF.

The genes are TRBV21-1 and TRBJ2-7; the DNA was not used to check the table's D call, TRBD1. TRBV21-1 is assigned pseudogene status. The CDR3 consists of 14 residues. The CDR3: CASSNHRAVYEQYF. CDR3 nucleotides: TGTGCCAGCAGCAACCACAGGGCGGTCTACGAGCAGTACTTC.

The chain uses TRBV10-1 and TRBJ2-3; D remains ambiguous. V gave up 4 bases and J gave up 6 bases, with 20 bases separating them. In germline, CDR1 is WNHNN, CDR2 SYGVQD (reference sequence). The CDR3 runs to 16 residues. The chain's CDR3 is CASSVRRLQRWDTQYF. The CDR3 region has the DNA TGCGCCAGCAGTGTGAGAAGACTCCAACGGTGGGATACGCAGTATTTT.

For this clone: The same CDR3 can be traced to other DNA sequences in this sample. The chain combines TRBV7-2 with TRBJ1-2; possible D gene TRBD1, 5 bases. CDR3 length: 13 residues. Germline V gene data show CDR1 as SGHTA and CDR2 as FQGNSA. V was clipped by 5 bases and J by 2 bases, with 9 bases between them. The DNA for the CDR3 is TGTGCCAGCAGCCCAGACAGAAACTATGGCTACACCTTC. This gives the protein CASSPDRNYGYTF.

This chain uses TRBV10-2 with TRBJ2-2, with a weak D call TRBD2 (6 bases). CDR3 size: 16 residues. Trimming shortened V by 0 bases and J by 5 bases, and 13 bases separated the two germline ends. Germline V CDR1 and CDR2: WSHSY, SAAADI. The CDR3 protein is CASSESVIAVTGELFF. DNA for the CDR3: TGCGCCAGCAGTGAGTCGGTAATAGCGGTAACCGGGGAGCTGTTTTTT.

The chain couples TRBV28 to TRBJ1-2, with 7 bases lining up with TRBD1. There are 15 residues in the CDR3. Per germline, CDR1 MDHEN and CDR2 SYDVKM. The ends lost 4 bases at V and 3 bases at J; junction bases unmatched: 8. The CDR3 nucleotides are TGTGCCAGCAGTTCTCTTTGGGACAGTGACTATGGCTACACCTTC. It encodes CASSSLWDSDYGYTF.

CDR3 in DNA: TGCGCCAGCAGCTTGGGACAGTTCCAAGAGACCCAGTACTTC. It is translated as CASSLGQFQETQYF. The chain recombines TRBV5-1 with TRBJ2-5, with D perhaps matching TRBD1 (5 bases). Trimming removed 0 bases from V and 1 base from J, with 7 bases in between. Germline V gives CDR1 SGHRS, CDR2 YFSETQ. The CDR3 totals 14 residues. Supplemented by reference TRBV5-1 and TRBJ2-5, the full variable domain reads KAGVTQTPRYLIKTRGQQVTLSCSPISGHRSVSWYQQTPGQGLQFLFEYFSETQRNKGNFPGRFSGRQFSNSRSEMNVSTLELGDSALYLCASSLGQFQETQYFGPGTRLLVL.

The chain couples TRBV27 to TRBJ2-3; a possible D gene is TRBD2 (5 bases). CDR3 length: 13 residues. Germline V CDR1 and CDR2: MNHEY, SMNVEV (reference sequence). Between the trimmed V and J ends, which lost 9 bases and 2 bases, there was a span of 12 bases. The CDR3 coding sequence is TGTGCCAGGATAAAGAGGGTCACAGATACGCAGTATTTT. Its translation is CARIKRVTDTQYF.

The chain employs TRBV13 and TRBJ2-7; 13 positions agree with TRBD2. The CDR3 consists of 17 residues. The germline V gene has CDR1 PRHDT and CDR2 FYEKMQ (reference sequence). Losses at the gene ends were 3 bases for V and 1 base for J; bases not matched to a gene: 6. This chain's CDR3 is CASSFTSGRAESYEQYF. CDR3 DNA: TGTGCCAGCAGCTTTACTAGCGGGAGGGCCGAGTCCTACGAGCAGTACTTC.

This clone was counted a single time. For the CDR3, the DNA is TGTGCCAGCGATACCATCCCGCGAGACAGGGAGTACTACGAGCAGTACTTC. This encodes CASDTIPRDREYYEQYF. V is TRBV7-9 and J is TRBJ2-7, with 7 bases lining up with TRBD1. After removal of 8 bases from V and 3 bases from J, the junction contained 19 bases not matched to a gene. The CDR3 is made up of 17 amino acids. Germline CDR1 SEHNR, CDR2 FQNEAQ (reference sequence).

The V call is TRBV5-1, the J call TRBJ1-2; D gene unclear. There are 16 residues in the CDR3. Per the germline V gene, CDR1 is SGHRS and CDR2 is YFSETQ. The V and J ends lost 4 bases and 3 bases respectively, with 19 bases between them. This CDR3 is CASSRGVSGRDYGYTF. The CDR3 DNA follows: TGCGCCAGCAGCCGGGGAGTTAGCGGTAGGGACTATGGCTACACCTTC.

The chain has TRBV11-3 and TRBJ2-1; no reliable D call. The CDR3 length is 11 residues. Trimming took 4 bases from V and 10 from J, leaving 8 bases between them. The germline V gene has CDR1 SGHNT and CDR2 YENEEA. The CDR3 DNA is TGTGCCAGCAGCTCGCTCGGGGAGCAGTTCTTC. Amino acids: CASSSLGEQFF. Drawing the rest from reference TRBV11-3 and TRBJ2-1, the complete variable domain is EAGVVQSPRYKIIEKKQPVAFWCNPISGHNTLYWYLQNLGQGPELLIRYENEEAVDDSQLPKDRFSAERLKGVDSTLKIQPAELGDSAVYLCASSSLGEQFFGPGTRLTVL.

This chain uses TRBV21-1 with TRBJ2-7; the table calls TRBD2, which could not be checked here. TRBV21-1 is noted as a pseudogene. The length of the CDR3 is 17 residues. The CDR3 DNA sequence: TGTGCCAGCAGCAAAGTAGGGACTAGCGGGAGTAGCTACGAGCAGTACTTC. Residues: CASSKVGTSGSSYEQYF.

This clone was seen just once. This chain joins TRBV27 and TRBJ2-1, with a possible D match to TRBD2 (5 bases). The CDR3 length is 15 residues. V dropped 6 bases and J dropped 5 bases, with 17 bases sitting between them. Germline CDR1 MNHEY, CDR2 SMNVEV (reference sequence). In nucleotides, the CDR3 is TGTGCCAGCAGCGGGATAACTCATAGTAACAATGAGCAGTTCTTC. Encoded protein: CASSGITHSNNEQFF.

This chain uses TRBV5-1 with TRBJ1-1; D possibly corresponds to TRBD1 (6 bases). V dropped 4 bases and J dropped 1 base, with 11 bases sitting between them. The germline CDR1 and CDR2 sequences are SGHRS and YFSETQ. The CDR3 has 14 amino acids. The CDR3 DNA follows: TGCGCCAGCAGCATACAGGGAGCGAACACTGAAGCTTTCTTT. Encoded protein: CASSIQGANTEAFF.

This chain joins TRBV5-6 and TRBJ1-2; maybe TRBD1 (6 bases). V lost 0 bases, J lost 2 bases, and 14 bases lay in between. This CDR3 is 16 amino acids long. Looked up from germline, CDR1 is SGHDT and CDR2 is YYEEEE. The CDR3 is CASSLGAGEGNYGYTF. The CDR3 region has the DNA TGTGCCAGCAGCTTGGGGGCAGGGGAAGGGAACTATGGCTACACCTTC.

The CDR3 DNA reads as TGCAGCGGGTGCACCGGGACTGGCACAGATACGCAGTATTTT. Residues: CSGCTGTGTDTQYF. The chain combines TRBV29-1 with TRBJ2-3, with a weak D call TRBD2 (6 bases). With 7 bases removed from V and 1 base from J, the gap between germline ends came to 15 bases. The CDR3 has 14 residues. CDR1 and CDR2 from the germline V gene are SQVTM and ANQGSEA.

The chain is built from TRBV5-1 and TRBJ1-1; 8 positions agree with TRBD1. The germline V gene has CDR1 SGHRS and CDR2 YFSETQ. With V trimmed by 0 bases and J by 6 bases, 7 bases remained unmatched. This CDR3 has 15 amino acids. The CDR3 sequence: CASSLAPPGGPEAFF. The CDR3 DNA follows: TGCGCCAGCAGCTTGGCCCCCCCAGGGGGCCCTGAAGCTTTCTTT.

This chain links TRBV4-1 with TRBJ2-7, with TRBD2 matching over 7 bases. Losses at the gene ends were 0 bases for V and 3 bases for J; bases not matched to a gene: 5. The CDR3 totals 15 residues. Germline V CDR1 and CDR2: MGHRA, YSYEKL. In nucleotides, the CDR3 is TGCGCCAGCAGCCAAGATACGGCTAGCGGCTACGAGCAGTACTTC. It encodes CASSQDTASGYEQYF.

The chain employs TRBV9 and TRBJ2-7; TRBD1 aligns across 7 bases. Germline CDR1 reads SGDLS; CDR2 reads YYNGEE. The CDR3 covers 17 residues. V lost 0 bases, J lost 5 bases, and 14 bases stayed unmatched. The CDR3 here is CASSVDGVTGRMDEQYF. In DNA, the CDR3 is TGTGCCAGCAGCGTAGATGGAGTGACAGGGAGAATGGACGAGCAGTACTTC.

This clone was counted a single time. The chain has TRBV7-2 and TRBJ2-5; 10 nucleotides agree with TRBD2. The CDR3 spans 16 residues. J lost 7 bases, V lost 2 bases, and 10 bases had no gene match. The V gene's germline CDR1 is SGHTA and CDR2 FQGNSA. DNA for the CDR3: TGTGCCAGCAGCTTATCGACTAGCGGGCCTTATCTGACCCAGTACTTC. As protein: CASSLSTSGPYLTQYF.